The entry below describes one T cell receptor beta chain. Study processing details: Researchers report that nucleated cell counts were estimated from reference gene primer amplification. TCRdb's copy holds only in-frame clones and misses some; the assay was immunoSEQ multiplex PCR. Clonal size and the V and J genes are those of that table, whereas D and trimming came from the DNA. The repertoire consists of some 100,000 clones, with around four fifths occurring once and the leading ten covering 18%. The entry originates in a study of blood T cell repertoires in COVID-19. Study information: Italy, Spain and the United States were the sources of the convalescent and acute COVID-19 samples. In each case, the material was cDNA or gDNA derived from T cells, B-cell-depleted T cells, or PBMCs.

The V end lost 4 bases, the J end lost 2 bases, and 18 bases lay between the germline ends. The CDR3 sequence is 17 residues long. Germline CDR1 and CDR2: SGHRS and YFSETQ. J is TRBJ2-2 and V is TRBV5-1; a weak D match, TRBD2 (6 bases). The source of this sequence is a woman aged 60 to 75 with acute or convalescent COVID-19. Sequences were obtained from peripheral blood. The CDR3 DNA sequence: TGCGCCAGCAGCACGGTCGGGGGAGCCCCAAACACCGGGGAGCTGTTTTTT. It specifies CASSTVGGAPNTGELFF. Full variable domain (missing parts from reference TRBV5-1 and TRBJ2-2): KAGVTQTPRYLIKTRGQQVTLSCSPISGHRSVSWYQQTPGQGLQFLFEYFSETQRNKGNFPGRFSGRQFSNSRSEMNVSTLELGDSALYLCASSTVGGAPNTGELFFGEGSRLTVL.